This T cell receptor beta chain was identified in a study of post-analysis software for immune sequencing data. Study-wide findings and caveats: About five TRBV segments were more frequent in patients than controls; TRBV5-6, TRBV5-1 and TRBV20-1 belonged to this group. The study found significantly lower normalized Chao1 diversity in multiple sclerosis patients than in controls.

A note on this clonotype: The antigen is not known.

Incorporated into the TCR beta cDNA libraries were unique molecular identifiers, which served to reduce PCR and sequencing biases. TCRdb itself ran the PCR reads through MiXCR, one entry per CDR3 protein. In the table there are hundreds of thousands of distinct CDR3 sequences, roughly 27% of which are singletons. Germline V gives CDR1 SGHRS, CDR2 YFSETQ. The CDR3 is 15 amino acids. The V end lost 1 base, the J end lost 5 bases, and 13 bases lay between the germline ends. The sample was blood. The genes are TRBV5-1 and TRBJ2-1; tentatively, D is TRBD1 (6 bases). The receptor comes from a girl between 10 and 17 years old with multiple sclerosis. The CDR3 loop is CASSLPPGTHNEQFF. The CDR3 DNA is TGCGCCAGCAGCTTGCCTCCGGGGACACACAATGAGCAGTTCTTC.